Listed below are T cell receptor beta chains from one sample, sequenced in a study of OX40 agonist ivuxolimab in advanced cancers. The table came from immunoSEQ multiplex PCR; TCRdb's copy has only in-frame clones and leaves some out. The sample yields about 23,000 clones, under 85% seen once. The input for sequencing was CD4+ or CD8+ T cells sorted from blood, taken in a trial of the OX40 agonist ivuxolimab. These receptors all stem from an adult with an advanced solid tumor such as melanoma, head and neck, liver or kidney cancer. Both conserved end residues are part of each CDR3. The D gene is left open where the match is weak. Only part of the rows carry a size: once, few, many, or a class if the clone is expanded.

d_call j_call v_call clone_size cdr3_aa cdr3_nt
TRBD2 TRBJ2-7 TRBV4-3 NA CASSQAERGGYEQYF TGCGCCAGCAGCCAAGCGGAGCGGGGGGGCTACGAGCAGTACTTC
NA TRBJ1-3 TRBV11-2 once CASSPDDSAWEIRNTIYF TGTGCCAGCAGCCCAGACGACAGCGCTTGGGAGATTCGAAACACCATATATTTT
NA TRBJ2-7 TRBV6-1 NA CASTPLYEQYF TGTGCCAGCACGCCCCTATACGAGCAGTACTTC
NA TRBJ2-3 TRBV7-8 NA CATHTAASDTQYF TGTGCCACTCATACAGCCGCCTCAGATACGCAGTATTTT
TRBD1 TRBJ2-2 TRBV10-2 NA CASSRTGRTGELFF TGCGCCAGCTCCCGGACAGGACGCACCGGGGAGCTGTTTTTT
TRBD2 TRBJ2-7 TRBV4-1 once CASSPGGRAYEQYF TGCGCCAGCAGCCCGGGGGGGAGGGCCTACGAGCAGTACTTC
NA TRBJ2-2 TRBV29-1 NA CSVKGPLLGTGELFF TGCAGCGTTAAGGGGCCGCTCTTGGGCACCGGGGAGCTGTTTTTT
NA TRBJ2-7 TRBV14 NA CASSQGGISYEQYF TGTGCCAGCAGCCAAGGGGGGATTAGCTACGAGCAGTACTTC
NA TRBJ2-7 TRBV6-6 few CASSYSRTYEQYF TGTGCCAGCAGTTATTCCAGAACCTACGAGCAGTACTTC
NA TRBJ1-1 TRBV7-9 NA CASSLAGTEAFF TGTGCCAGCAGCTTAGCGGGGACTGAAGCTTTCTTT
NA TRBJ2-7 TRBV6-5 NA CASSLNRAYEQYF TGTGCCAGCAGTTTAAACAGGGCCTACGAGCAGTACTTC
NA TRBJ1-2 TRBV4-3 NA CASSQDRLTGIYTF TGCGCCAGCAGCCAAGATAGACTGACAGGCATCTACACCTTC
TRBD2 TRBJ2-3 TRBV4-1 NA CASSPAGAPGGADTQYF TGCGCCAGCAGCCCAGCAGGGGCCCCGGGGGGGGCAGATACGCAGTATTTT
TRBD2 TRBJ2-1 TRBV4-3 few CASSHGTSGGFNEQFF TGCGCCAGCAGCCACGGGACTAGCGGGGGGTTCAATGAGCAGTTCTTC
NA TRBJ2-1 TRBV5-5 NA CASSLEWGLNNEQFF TGTGCCAGCAGCTTGGAATGGGGACTGAACAATGAGCAGTTCTTC
TRBD1 TRBJ2-2 TRBV9 NA CASSVRKGQGPRGSTGELFF TGTGCCAGCAGCGTCCGGAAGGGACAGGGCCCCCGAGGGAGCACCGGGGAGCTGTTTTTT
NA TRBJ2-7 TRBV27 once CASSLSKGIGYEQYF TGTGCCAGCAGTTTATCGAAAGGTATTGGGTACGAGCAGTACTTC
NA TRBJ1-1 TRBV7-9 few CASSLSDTEAFF TGTGCCAGCAGCTTATCTGACACTGAAGCTTTCTTT
NA TRBJ2-5 TRBV7-6 NA CASSENPGLYRRETQYF TGTGCCAGCAGCGAAAATCCGGGACTTTACCGGCGGGAGACCCAGTACTTC
NA TRBJ2-7 TRBV5-1 NA CASSLRTEYEQYF TGCGCCAGCAGCTTGAGGACAGAGTACGAGCAGTACTTC
NA TRBJ1-1 TRBV15 NA CATSRSDLGGITEAFF TGTGCCACCAGCAGGTCCGACTTGGGGGGGATCACTGAAGCTTTCTTT
NA TRBJ2-3 TRBV10-1 NA CASSVPGDTQYF TGCGCCAGCAGTGTCCCCGGGGATACGCAGTATTTT
NA TRBJ2-1 TRBV10-2 NA CASGGRYNEQFF TGCGCCAGCGGGGGGAGATACAATGAGCAGTTCTTC
NA TRBJ2-3 TRBV9 NA CASSLSSGGPVDTQYF TGTGCCAGCAGCTTAAGTAGTGGGGGACCGGTGGATACGCAGTATTTT
TRBD2 TRBJ2-2 TRBV6-5 NA CASSPSGENTGELFF TGTGCCAGCTCTCCTAGCGGGGAGAACACCGGGGAGCTGTTTTTT
TRBD1 TRBJ2-7 TRBV15 few CATSRTGTGSYEQYF TGTGCCACCAGCAGAACCGGGACAGGGTCCTACGAGCAGTACTTC
TRBD1 TRBJ1-2 TRBV10-3 NA CAISGNTGAFYAYTF TGTGCCATCAGTGGAAATACAGGGGCGTTCTATGCCTACACCTTC